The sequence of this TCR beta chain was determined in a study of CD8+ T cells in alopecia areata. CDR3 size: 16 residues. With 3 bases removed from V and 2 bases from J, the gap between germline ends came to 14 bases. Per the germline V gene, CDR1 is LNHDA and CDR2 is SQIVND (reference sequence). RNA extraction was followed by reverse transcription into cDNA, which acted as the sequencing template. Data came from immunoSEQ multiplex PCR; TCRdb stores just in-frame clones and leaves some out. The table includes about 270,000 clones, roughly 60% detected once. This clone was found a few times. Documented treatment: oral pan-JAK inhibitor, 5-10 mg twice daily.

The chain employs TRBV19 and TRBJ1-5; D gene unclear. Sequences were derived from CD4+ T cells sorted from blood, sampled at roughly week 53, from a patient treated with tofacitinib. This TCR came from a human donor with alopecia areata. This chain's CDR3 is CASSINSIAGNQPQHF. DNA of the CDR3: TGTGCCAGTAGTATCAACAGCATCGCGGGCAATCAGCCCCAGCATTTT.